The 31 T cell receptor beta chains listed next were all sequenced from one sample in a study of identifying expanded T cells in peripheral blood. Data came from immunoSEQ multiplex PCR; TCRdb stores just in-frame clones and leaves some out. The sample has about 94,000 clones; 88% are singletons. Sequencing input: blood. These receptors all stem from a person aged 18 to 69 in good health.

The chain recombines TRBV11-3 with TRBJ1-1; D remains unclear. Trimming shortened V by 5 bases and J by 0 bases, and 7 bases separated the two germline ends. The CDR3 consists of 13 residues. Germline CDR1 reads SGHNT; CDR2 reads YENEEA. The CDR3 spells CASSLELNTEAFF. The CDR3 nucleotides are TGTGCCAGCAGCCTCGAGTTGAACACTGAAGCTTTCTTT. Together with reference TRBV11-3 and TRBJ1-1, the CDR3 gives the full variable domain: EAGVVQSPRYKIIEKKQPVAFWCNPISGHNTLYWYLQNLGQGPELLIRYENEEAVDDSQLPKDRFSAERLKGVDSTLKIQPAELGDSAVYLCASSLELNTEAFFGQGTRLTVV.

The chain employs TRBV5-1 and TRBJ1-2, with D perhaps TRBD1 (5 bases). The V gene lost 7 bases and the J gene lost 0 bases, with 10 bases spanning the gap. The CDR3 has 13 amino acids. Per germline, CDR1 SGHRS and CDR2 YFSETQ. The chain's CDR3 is CASRLTANYGYTF. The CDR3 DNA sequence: TGCGCCAGCCGTCTGACAGCTAACTATGGCTACACCTTC.

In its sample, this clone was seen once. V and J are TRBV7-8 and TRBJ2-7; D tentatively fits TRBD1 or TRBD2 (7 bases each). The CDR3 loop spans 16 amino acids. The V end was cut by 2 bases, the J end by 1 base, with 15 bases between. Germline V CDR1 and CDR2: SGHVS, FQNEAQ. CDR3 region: CASSLRGGTASYEQYF. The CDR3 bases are TGTGCCAGCAGCTTAAGGGGGGGGACAGCATCCTACGAGCAGTACTTC.

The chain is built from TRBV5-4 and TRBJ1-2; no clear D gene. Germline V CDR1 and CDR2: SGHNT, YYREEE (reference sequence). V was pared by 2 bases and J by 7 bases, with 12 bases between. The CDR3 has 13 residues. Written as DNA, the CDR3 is TGTGCCAGCAGCTTACCCCCGGCTCTTGGCTACACCTTC. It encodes CASSLPPALGYTF.

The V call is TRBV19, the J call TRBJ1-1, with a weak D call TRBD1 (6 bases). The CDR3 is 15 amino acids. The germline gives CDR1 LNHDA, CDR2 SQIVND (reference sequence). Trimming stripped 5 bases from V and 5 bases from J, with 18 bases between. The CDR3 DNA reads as TGTGCCAGTAGTGTTTATGGGGGCGCGGAAACTGAAGCTTTCTTT. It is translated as CASSVYGGAETEAFF. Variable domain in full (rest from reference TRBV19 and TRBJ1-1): DGGITQSPKYLFRKEGQNVTLSCEQNLNHDAMYWYRQDPGQGLRLIYYSQIVNDFQKGDIAEGYSVSREKKESFPLTVTSAQKNPTAFYLCASSVYGGAETEAFFGQGTRLTVV.

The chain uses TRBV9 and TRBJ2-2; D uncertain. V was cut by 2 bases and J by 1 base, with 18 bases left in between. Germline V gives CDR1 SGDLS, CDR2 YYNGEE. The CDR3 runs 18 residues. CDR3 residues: CASSVKSDGSLNTGELFF. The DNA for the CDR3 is TGTGCCAGCAGCGTGAAATCCGACGGCTCTCTGAACACCGGGGAGCTGTTTTTT.

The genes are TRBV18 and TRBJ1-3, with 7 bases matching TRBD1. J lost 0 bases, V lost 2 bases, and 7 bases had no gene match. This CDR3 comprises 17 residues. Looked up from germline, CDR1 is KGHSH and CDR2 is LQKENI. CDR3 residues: CASSPSGQVDSGNTIYF. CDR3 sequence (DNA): TGTGCCAGCTCACCATCTGGACAGGTTGACTCTGGAAACACCATATATTTT.

CDR3 in DNA: TGTGTCAGAAGCTCTGGGCAGCTTAGCTATAGCAATCAGCCCCAGCATTTT. Its translation: CVRSSGQLSYSNQPQHF. The V and J genes are TRBV7-5 and TRBJ1-5. TRBV7-5 is listed as a pseudogene. There are 17 residues in the CDR3.

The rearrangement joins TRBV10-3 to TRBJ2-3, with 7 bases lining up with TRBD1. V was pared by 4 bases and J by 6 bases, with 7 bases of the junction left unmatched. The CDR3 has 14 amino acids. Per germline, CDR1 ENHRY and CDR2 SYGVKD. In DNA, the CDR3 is TGTGCCATCAGTGGTACAGGGGCCAGGGATACGCAGTATTTT. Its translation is CAISGTGARDTQYF.

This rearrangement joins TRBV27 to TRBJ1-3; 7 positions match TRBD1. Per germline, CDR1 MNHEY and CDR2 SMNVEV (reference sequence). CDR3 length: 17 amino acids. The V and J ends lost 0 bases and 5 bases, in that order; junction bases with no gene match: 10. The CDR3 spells CASSLSGQSPFRNTIYF. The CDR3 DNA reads TGTGCCAGCAGTTTATCGGGACAGTCCCCCTTCCGAAACACCATATATTTT.

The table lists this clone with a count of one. The CDR3 loop reads CASDVGTGELFF. The CDR3 DNA is TGTGCCAGCGACGTTGGCACCGGGGAGCTGTTTTTT. This chain uses TRBV5-4 with TRBJ2-2; D is undetermined. The CDR3 sequence is 12 residues long. Between the trimmed V and J ends, which lost 7 bases and 4 bases, there was a span of 8 bases. CDR1 is SGHNT, CDR2 YYREEE, per germline (reference sequence). The full variable domain, completed using reference TRBV5-4 and TRBJ2-2, is ETGVTQSPTHLIKTRGQQVTLRCSSQSGHNTVSWYQQALGQGPQFIFQYYREEENGRGNFPPRFSGLQFPNYSSELNVNALELDDSALYLCASDVGTGELFFGEGSRLTVL.

CDR3 in DNA: TGTGCCACAGCTAGCGGGGTCTACAATGAGCAGTTCTTC. Protein: CATASGVYNEQFF. The V gene is TRBV6-5, the J gene TRBJ2-1; 9 nucleotides agree with TRBD2. Germline CDR1 MNHEY, CDR2 SVGAGI. There are 13 residues in the CDR3. V dropped 10 bases and J dropped 3; count of bases not matched to a gene: 4.

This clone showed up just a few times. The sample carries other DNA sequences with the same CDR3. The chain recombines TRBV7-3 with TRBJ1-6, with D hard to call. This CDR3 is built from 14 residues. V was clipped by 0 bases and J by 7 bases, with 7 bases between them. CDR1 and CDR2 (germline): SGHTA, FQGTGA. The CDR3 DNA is TGTGCCAGCAGCTTAACCGGGCCCAATTCACCCCTCCACTTT. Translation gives CASSLTGPNSPLHF.

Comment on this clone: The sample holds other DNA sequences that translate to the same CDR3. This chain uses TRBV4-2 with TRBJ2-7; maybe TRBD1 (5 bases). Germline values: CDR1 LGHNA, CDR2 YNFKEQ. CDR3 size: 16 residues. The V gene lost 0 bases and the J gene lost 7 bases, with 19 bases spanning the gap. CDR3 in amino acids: CASSQEAQATIYEQYF. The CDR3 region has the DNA TGTGCCAGCAGCCAAGAGGCACAGGCAACGATCTATGAGCAGTACTTC.

The CDR3 bases are TGTGCCAGCAGTCTTGGGTCCGGCGGGAGGGCCAGCACCGGGGAGCTGTTTTTT. Its translation is CASSLGSGGRASTGELFF. The chain carries TRBV5-6 and TRBJ2-2; the match to TRBD2 covers 9 bases. This CDR3 is 18 amino acids long. CDR1 is SGHDT, CDR2 YYEEEE, per germline. Trimming at V came to 5 bases and at J to 4 bases, leaving 15 bases not matched to a gene.

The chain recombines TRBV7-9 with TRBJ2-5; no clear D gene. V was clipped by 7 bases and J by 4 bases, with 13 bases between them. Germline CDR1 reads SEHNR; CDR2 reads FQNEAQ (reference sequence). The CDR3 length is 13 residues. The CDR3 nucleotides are TGTGCCAGCACCGTCCCCTCCCCAGAGACCCAGTACTTC. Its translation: CASTVPSPETQYF.

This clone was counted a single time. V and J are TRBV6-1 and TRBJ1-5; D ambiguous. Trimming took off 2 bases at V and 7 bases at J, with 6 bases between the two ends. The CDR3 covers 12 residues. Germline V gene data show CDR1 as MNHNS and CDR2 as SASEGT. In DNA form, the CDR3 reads TGTGCCAGCAGTGAACCGGGCCAGCCCCAGCATTTT. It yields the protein CASSEPGQPQHF.

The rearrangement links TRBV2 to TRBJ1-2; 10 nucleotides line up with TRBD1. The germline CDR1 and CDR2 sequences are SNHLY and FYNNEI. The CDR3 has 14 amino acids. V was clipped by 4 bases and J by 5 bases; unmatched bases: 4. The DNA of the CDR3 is TGTGCCAGCAGTGGACAGGGGGCAAGGTATGGCTACACCTTC. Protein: CASSGQGARYGYTF. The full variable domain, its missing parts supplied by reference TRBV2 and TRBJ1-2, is EPEVTQTPSHQVTQMGQEVILRCVPISNHLYFYWYRQILGQKVEFLVSFYNNEISEKSEIFDDQFSVERPDGSNFTLKIRSTKLEDSAMYFCASSGQGARYGYTFGSGTRLTVV.

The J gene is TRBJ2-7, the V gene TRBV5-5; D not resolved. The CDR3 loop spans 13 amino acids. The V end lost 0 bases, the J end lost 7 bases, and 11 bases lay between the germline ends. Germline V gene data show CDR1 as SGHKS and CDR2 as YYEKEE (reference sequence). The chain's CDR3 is CASSLGSTWEQYF. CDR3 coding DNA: TGTGCCAGCAGCTTGGGGAGTACCTGGGAGCAGTACTTC.

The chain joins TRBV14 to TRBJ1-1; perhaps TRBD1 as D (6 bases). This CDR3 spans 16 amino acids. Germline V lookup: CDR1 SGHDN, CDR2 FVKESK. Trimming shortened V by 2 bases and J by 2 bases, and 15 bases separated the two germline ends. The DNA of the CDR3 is TGTGCCAGCAGCCAAAGCAGGGGTCTTCAAAACACTGAAGCTTTCTTT. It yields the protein CASSQSRGLQNTEAFF.

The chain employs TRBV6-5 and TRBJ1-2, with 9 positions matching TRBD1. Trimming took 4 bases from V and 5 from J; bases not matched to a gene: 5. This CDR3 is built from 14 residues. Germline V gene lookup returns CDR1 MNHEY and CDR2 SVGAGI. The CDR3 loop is CASSSGTGFYGYTF. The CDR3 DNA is TGTGCCAGCAGTTCCGGGACAGGGTTTTATGGCTACACCTTC.

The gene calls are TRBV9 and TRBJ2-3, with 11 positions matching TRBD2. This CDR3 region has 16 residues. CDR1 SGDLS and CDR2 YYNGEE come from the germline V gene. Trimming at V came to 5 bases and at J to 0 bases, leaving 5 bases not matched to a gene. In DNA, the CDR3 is TGTGCCAGCAGTCAACTAGCGGGGGAGAGCACAGATACGCAGTATTTT. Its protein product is CASSQLAGESTDTQYF.

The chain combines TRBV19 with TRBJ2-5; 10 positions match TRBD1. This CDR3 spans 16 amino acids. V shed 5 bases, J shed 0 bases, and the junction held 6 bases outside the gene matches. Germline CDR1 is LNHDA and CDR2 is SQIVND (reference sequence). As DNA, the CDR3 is TGTGCCAGTAGTGCAAAGGACAGGGGGAACCAAGAGACCCAGTACTTC. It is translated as CASSAKDRGNQETQYF.

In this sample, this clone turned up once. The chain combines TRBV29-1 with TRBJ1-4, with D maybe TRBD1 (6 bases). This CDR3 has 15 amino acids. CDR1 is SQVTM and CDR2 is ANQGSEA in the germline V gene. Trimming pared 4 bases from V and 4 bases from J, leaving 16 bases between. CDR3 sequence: CSVVKTGTHNEKLFF. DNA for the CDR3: TGCAGCGTTGTGAAAACCGGGACACATAATGAAAAACTGTTTTTT.

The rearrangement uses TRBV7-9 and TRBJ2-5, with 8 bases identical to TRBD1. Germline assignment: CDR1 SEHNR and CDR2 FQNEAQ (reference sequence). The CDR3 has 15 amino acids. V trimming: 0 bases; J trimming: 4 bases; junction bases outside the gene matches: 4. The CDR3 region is CASSLARTGIETQYF. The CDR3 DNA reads TGTGCCAGCAGCTTAGCGCGGACAGGGATAGAGACCCAGTACTTC.

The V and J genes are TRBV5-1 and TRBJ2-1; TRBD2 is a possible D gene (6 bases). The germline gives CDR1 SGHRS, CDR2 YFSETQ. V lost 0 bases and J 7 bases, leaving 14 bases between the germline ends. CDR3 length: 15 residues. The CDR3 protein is CASSLGGGELNEQFF. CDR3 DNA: TGCGCCAGCAGCTTGGGTGGAGGGGAATTGAATGAGCAGTTCTTC.

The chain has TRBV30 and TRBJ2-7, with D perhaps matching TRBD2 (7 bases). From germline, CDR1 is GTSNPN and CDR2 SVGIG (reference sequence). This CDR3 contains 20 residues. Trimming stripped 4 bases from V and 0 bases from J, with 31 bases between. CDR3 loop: CAWTPRGGDQTQSSSYEQYF. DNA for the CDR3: TGTGCCTGGACCCCTAGGGGGGGGGACCAAACACAATCAAGCTCCTACGAGCAGTACTTC. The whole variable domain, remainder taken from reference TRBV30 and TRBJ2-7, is SQTIHQWPATLVQPVGSPLSLECTVEGTSNPNLYWYRQAAGRGLQLLFYSVGIGQISSEVPQNLSASRPQDRQFILSSKKLLLSDSGFYLCAWTPRGGDQTQSSSYEQYFGPGTRLTVT.

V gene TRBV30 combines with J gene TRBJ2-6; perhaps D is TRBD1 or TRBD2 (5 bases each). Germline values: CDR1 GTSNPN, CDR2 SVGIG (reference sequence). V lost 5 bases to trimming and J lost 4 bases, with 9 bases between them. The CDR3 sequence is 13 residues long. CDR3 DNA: TGTGCCTGGTTGGGGACCGGGGCCAACGTCCTGACTTTC. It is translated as CAWLGTGANVLTF. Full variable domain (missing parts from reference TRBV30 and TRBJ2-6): SQTIHQWPATLVQPVGSPLSLECTVEGTSNPNLYWYRQAAGRGLQLLFYSVGIGQISSEVPQNLSASRPQDRQFILSSKKLLLSDSGFYLCAWLGTGANVLTFGAGSRLTVL.

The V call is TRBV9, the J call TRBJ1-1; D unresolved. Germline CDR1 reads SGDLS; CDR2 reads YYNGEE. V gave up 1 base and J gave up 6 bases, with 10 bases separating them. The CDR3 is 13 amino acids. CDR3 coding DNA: TGTGCCAGCAGCGTAAGTGGGGAGGCTGAAGCTTTCTTT. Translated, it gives CASSVSGEAEAFF. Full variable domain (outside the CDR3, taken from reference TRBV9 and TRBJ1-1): DSGVTQTPKHLITATGQRVTLRCSPRSGDLSVYWYQQSLDQGLQFLIQYYNGEERAKGNILERFSAQQFPDLHSELNLSSLELGDSALYFCASSVSGEAEAFFGQGTRLTVV.

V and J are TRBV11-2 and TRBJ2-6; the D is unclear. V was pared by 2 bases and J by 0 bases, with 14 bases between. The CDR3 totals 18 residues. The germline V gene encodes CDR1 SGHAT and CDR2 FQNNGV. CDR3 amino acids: CASSLFRPATSGANVLTF. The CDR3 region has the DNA TGTGCCAGCAGCTTATTCCGCCCAGCGACCTCTGGGGCCAACGTCCTGACTTTC.

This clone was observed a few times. The CDR3 protein is CAWVKNRQRKETQYF. CDR3 DNA: TGTGCCTGGGTTAAAAACCGACAGAGGAAAGAGACCCAGTACTTC. V usage is TRBV30 and J usage is TRBJ2-5, with TRBD1 as a possible D gene (5 bases). Trimming left V 5 bases short and J 3 bases short, with 19 bases between. The CDR3 has 15 amino acids. Germline V gene data show CDR1 as GTSNPN and CDR2 as SVGIG (reference sequence).